The clone carrying this T cell receptor beta chain showed up just a few times. Its matching antigen is unknown. Trimming pared 5 bases from V and 5 bases from J, leaving 12 bases between. CDR3 length equals 13 residues. The data were obtained in a study of identical twins. Healthy Caucasians made up all donors. Whole-study results and caveats: Reduced insertions were recorded for abundant cord blood beta clonotypes, with no such pattern in memory repertoires. Part of the zero-insertion signal could reflect confounding by invariant MAIT and iNKT cells.

TCRdb re-derived calls from the 5' RACE reads in MiXCR, one entry per CDR3 protein. The sample consists of roughly 720,000 distinct CDR3 sequences, 15% to 20% of them appearing once. The same specimen was also included in a second study, on T cells expressing NK-cell markers. According to that study: Sequencing covered eight donors, seven HCMV-seropositive and one seronegative.

The source material was PBMCs. The chain uses TRBV12-3 or TRBV12-4 and TRBJ1-2; D might be TRBD1 (6 bases). The source of this sequence is a young woman in good health. The CDR3 protein is CASSADRRYGYTF. In nucleotides, the CDR3 is TGTGCCAGCAGTGCGGACAGAAGATATGGCTACACCTTC.